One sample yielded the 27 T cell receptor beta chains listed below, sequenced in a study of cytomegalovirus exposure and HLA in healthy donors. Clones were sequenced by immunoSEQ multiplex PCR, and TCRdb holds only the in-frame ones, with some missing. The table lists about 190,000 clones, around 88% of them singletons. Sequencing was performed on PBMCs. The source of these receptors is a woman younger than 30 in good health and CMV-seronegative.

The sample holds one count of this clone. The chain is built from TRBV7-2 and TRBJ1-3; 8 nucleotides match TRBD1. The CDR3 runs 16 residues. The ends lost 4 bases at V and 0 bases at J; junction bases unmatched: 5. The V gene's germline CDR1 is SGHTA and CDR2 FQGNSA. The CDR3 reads CASSSGQANSGNTIYF. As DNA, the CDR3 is TGTGCCAGCAGCTCGGGACAGGCCAACTCTGGAAACACCATATATTTT.

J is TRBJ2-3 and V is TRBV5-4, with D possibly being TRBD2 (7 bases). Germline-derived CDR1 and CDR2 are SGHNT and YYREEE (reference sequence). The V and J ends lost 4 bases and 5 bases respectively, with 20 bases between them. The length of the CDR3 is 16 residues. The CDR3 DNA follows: TGTGCCAGCAGCCCAAGGGGGGAGGGCCGGGGAGATACGCAGTATTTT. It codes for CASSPRGEGRGDTQYF.

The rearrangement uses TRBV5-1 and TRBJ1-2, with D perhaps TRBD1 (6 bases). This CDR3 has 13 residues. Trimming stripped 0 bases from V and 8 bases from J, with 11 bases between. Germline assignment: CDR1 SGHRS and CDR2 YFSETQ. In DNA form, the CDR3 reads TGCGCCAGCAGCTTGGCCCAGGGGAAGGGCTACACCTTC. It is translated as CASSLAQGKGYTF. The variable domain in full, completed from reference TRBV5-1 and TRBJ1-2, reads KAGVTQTPRYLIKTRGQQVTLSCSPISGHRSVSWYQQTPGQGLQFLFEYFSETQRNKGNFPGRFSGRQFSNSRSEMNVSTLELGDSALYLCASSLAQGKGYTFGSGTRLTVV.

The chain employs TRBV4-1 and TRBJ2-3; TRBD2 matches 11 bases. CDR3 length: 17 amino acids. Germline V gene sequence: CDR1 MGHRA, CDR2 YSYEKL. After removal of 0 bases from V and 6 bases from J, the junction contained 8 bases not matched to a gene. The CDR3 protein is CASSQDFSGGASDTQYF. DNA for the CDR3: TGCGCCAGCAGCCAAGATTTTAGCGGGGGGGCTTCGGATACGCAGTATTTT.

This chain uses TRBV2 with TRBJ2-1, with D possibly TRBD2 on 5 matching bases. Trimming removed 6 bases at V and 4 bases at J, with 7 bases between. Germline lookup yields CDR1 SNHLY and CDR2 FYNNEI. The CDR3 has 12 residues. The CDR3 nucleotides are TGTGCCAGCAGGCCGGGGTACAATGAGCAGTTCTTC. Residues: CASRPGYNEQFF.

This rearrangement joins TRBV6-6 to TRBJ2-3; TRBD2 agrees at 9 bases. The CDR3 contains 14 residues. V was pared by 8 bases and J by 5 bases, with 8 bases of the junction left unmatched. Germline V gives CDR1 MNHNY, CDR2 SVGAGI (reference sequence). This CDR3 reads CASQAGGLVDTQYF. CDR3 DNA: TGTGCCAGCCAGGCGGGAGGGCTTGTAGATACGCAGTATTTT.

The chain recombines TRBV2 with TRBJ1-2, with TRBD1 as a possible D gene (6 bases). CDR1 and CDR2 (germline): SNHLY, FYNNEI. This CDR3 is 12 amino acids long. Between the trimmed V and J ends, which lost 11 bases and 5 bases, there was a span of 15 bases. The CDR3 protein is CAGLQGVYGYTF. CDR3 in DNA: TGTGCCGGATTACAGGGAGTGTATGGCTACACCTTC.

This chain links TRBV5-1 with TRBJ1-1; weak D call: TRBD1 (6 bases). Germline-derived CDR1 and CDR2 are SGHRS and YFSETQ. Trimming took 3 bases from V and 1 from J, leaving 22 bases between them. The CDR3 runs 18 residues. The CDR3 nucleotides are TGCGCCAGCAGCTGGGGTAGAGGCAGGGGAACTAGGAACACTGAAGCTTTCTTT. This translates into CASSWGRGRGTRNTEAFF. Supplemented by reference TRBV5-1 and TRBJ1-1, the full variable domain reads KAGVTQTPRYLIKTRGQQVTLSCSPISGHRSVSWYQQTPGQGLQFLFEYFSETQRNKGNFPGRFSGRQFSNSRSEMNVSTLELGDSALYLCASSWGRGRGTRNTEAFFGQGTRLTVV.

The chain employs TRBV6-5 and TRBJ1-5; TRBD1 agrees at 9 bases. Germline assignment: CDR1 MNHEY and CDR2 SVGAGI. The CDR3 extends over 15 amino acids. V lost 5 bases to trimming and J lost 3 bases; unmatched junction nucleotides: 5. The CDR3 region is CASSRDRAFNQPQHF. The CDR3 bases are TGTGCCAGCAGTCGGGACAGGGCTTTCAATCAGCCCCAGCATTTT.

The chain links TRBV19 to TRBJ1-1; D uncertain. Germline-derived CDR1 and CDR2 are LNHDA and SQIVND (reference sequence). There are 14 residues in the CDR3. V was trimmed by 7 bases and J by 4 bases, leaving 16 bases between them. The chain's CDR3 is CASTSSWGGTEAFF. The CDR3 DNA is TGTGCCAGTACTTCGTCCTGGGGAGGCACTGAAGCTTTCTTT.

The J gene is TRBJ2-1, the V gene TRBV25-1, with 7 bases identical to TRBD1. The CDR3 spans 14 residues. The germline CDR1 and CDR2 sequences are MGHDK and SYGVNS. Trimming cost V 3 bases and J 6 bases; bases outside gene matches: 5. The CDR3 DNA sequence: TGTGCCAGCAGTGACCTGACAGGGATCAATGAGCAGTTCTTC. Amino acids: CASSDLTGINEQFF. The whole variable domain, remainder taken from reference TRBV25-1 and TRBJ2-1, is EADIYQTPRYLVIGTGKKITLECSQTMGHDKMYWYQQDPGMELHLIHYSYGVNSTEKGDLSSESTVSRIRTEHFPLTLESARPSHTSQYLCASSDLTGINEQFFGPGTRLTVL.

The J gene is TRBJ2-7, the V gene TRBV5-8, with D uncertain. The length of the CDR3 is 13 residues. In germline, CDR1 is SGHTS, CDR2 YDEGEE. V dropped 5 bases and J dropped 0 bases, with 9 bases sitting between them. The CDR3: CASSIRFSYEQYF. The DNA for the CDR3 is TGTGCCAGCAGTATCAGATTCTCCTACGAGCAGTACTTC.

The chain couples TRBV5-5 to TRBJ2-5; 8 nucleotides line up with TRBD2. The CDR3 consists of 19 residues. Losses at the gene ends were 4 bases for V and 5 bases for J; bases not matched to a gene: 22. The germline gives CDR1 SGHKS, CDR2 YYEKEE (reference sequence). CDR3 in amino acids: CASSPRGRGGHLAEETQYF. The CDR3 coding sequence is TGTGCCAGCAGCCCCAGGGGACGGGGGGGCCATTTGGCAGAGGAGACCCAGTACTTC.

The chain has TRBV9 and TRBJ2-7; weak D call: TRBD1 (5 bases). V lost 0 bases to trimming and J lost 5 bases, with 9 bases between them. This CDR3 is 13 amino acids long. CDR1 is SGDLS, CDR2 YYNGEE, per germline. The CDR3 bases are TGTGCCAGCAGCGTAGACCTCAGGGACGAGCAGTACTTC. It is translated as CASSVDLRDEQYF.

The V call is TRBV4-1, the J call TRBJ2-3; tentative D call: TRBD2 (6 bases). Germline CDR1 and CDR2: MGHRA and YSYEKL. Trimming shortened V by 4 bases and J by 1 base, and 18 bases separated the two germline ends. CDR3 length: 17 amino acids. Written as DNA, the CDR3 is TGCGCCAGCAGCCGGCTGCGCGGAGGGCCAGGCACAGATACGCAGTATTTT. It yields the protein CASSRLRGGPGTDTQYF.

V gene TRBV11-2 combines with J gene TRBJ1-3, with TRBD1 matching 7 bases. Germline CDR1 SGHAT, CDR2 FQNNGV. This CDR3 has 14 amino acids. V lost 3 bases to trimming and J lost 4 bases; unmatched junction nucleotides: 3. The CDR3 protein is CASSLTGPGNTIYF. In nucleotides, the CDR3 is TGTGCCAGCAGCTTGACAGGGCCCGGAAACACCATATATTTT.

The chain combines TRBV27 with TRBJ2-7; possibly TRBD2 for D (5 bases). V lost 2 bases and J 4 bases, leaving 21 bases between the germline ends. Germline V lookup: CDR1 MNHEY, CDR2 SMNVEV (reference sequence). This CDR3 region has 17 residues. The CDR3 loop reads CASSLNPSRTGWYEQYF. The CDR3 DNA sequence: TGTGCCAGCAGTTTAAACCCCAGCCGGACGGGGTGGTACGAGCAGTACTTC.

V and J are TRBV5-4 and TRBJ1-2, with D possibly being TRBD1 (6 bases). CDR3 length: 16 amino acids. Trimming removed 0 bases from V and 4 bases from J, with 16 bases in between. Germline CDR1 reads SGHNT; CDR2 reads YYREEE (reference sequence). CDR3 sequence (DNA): TGTGCCAGCAGCTTGGCGGGGGGCATCAATTCCTATGGCTACACCTTC. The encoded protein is CASSLAGGINSYGYTF.

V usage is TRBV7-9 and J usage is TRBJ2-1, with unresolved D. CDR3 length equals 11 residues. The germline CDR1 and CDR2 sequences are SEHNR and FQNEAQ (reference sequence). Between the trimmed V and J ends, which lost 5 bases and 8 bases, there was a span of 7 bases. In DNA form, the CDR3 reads TGTGCCAGCAGCGCCCGGGATGAGCAGTTCTTC. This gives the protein CASSARDEQFF.

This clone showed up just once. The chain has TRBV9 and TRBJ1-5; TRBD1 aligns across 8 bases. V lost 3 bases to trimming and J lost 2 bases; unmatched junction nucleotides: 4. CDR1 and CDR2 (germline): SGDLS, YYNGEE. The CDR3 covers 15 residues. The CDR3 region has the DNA TGTGCCAGCAGCGCAGGGGGCTTCGGCAATCAGCCCCAGCATTTT. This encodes CASSAGGFGNQPQHF.

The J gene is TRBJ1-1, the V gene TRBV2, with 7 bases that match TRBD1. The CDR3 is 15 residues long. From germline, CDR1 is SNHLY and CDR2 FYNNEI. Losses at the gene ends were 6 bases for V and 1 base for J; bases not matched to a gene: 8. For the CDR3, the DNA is TGTGCCAGCAGAGCCAGACAGGGCGAGAACACTGAAGCTTTCTTT. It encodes CASRARQGENTEAFF.

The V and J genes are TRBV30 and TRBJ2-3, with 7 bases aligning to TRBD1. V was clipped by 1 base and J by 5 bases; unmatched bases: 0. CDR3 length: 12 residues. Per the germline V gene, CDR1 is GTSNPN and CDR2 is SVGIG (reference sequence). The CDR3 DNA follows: TGTGCCTGGAGTGCAGGGGGAGATACGCAGTATTTT. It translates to CAWSAGGDTQYF.

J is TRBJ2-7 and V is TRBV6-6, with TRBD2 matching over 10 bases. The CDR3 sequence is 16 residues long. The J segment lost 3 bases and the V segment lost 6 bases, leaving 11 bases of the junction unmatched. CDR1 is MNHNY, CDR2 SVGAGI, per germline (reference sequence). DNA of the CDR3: TGTGCCAGCAGCTCCCCCGGCCTAGCGGGAGTCTACGAGCAGTACTTC. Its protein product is CASSSPGLAGVYEQYF.

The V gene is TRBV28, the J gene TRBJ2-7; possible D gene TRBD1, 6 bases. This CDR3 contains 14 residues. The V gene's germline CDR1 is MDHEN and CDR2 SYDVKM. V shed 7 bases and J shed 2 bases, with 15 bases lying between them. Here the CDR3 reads CASTPQGPPYEQYF. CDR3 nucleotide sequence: TGTGCCAGCACCCCACAGGGTCCCCCCTACGAGCAGTACTTC.

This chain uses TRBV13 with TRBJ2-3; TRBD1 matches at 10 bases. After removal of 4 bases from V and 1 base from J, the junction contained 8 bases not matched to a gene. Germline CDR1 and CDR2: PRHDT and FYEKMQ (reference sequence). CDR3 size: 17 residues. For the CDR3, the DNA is TGTGCCAGCAGCTCCGGCGGACAGGGGGTTCGCACAGATACGCAGTATTTT. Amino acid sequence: CASSSGGQGVRTDTQYF.

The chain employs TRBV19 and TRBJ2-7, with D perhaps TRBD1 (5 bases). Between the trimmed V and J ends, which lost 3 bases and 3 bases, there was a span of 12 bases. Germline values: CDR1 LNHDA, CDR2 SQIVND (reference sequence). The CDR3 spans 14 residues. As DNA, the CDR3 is TGTGCCAGTAGTATGACGGTGACAGTCTACGAGCAGTACTTC. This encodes CASSMTVTVYEQYF. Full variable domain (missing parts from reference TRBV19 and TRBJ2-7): DGGITQSPKYLFRKEGQNVTLSCEQNLNHDAMYWYRQDPGQGLRLIYYSQIVNDFQKGDIAEGYSVSREKKESFPLTVTSAQKNPTAFYLCASSMTVTVYEQYFGPGTRLTVT.

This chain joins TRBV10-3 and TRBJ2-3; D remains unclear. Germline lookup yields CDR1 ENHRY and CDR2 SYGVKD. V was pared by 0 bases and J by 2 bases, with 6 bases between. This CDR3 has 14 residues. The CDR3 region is CAISESADTDTQYF. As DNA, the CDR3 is TGTGCCATCAGTGAGTCGGCAGACACAGATACGCAGTATTTT.